This T cell receptor (beta chain) was identified during a study of shared T cell receptors in the human thymus (dated by TCRdb to about 2021). For the wider study: The study examined how self-reactive, shared T-cell receptor alpha chains are generated in the human thymus.

As encoded in the germline V gene, CDR1 is SGHAT while CDR2 is FQNNGV. There are 18 amino acids in the CDR3, from cysteine to phenylalanine inclusive. Of the read, only the CDR3 DNA is kept; its 54 bases are in frame from base 1. V loses 4 bases, J loses 2 bases, and the germline ends lie 23 bases apart. This clone was detected only once. It has no known antigen specificity. No base quality values were provided; no much bigger clone lies one nucleotide off. Library preparation used the immunoSEQ multiplex PCR assay. TCRdb stores this immuneACCESS table with in-frame sequences only. Part of the clones is absent; in the studies checked, under half of the shortfall reflects unresolved V genes, and no reason is known for the rest. This sample is represented by roughly 68,000 clones; 90% to 95% of them were singletons. The top ten clonotypes cover about 0.033% of the sample.

The chain couples TRBV11-2 to TRBJ1-2, with TRBD1 as a weak D call on 5 bases. The TCR sequence derives from a human donor. The sample taken for sequencing was thymocytes. At the DNA level, the sequence is TGTGCCAGCAGCTCTCCTGGCCTGGGGCTCTCAAGAAACTATGGCTACACCTTC. This yields the protein CASSSPGLGLSRNYGYTF. With the rest looked up from the reference TRBV11-2 and TRBJ1-2 genes rather than sequenced, the full variable domain is EAGVAQSPRYKIIEKRQSVAFWCNPISGHATLYWYQQILGQGPKLLIQFQNNGVVDDSQLPKDRFSAERLKGVDSTLKIQPAKLEDSAVYLCASSSPGLGLSRNYGYTFGSGTRLTVV.